This T cell receptor beta chain was recorded in a study of shared clonotypes between healthy human individuals. Overall study results and limits: Compared with memory subsets, naive subsets generally had larger estimated richness.

Each cell subset's genomic DNA was divided evenly among several immunoSEQ plates. Sequencing used immunoSEQ multiplex PCR; TCRdb keeps in-frame clones, though not all of them. The repertoire holds over a million clones, with roughly 96% as singletons. Concerning this clone itself: Its specificity is unknown.

Germline CDR1 and CDR2: SNHLY and FYNNEI. V gave up 4 bases and J gave up 0 bases; unmatched junction bases: 15. This CDR3 spans 19 amino acids. Sequencing input: naive CD4+ T cells sorted from blood. As to subset: CD45RA+ positively selected. The chain couples TRBV2 to TRBJ1-1; 9 bases fit TRBD1. This TCR derives from a man aged 25-45 years in good health. CDR3: CASSGDRVAQTKMNTEAFF. In DNA form, the CDR3 reads TGTGCCAGCAGTGGGGACAGGGTAGCCCAAACGAAGATGAACACTGAAGCTTTCTTT.